The entry below describes one T cell receptor beta chain. This clonotype was detected ten times or more. The clone's antigen remains unknown. Base quality data are lacking; no much larger clone is found one base away. The germline V gene provides CDR1 SQVTM and CDR2 ANQGSEA. The CDR3 runs 13 residues from the cysteine to the phenylalanine. Just the 39-base CDR3 DNA is kept, in frame starting at base 1. Relative to germline, V is 6 bases shorter and J is 5 bases shorter, with 16 bases between their ends. cDNA synthesis used template-switch 5'RACE with a primer carrying a 10-nucleotide random unique molecular identifier tagging each TCR transcript. Each sequencing run produced over 200 million TCR-beta sequences covering 15-18 subjects. Total RNA was extracted with the RNeasy kit. TCR-beta VDJ regions were amplified with primers for the TCR constant region and the 5'RACE anchor, using the KAPA Real-time Library Amplification kit. A first PCR added sample indexes and Illumina adaptors, after which a second PCR increased the library yield. After purification with Ampure beads, the TCR product of roughly 650 bp was size-selected on a 2% E-gel SizeSelection system. Before pooling, library quality was assessed on a Bioanalyzer, concentration was determined with Qubit, and library quantification was performed with the Kapa Library Quantification kit. Paired-end 2 x 150 bp sequencing of the libraries was performed on an Illumina HiSeq 2500. To increase sequence diversity, roughly 24-30% phiX was spiked into each library pool. The authors processed their data as follows. The quality-filtered reads were processed with the UMI-based MiGEC pipeline, whose error correction step removed more than 80% of the raw TCR sequences. IMGT germline references were used for aligning VDJ genes, and each clonotype was defined as a unique CDR3 amino acid sequence together with its V-J genes. Clonal expansion, Shannon diversity and CDR3 relatedness (CalcPairwiseDistances, ClusterSamples) were evaluated with VDJtools, and phylogenetic trees were built with CLCbio workbench. A clone was classed as expanded if it had 8 or more unique UMIs, a cutoff based on coefficient-of-variation modelling across technical triplicates. TCRdb reprocessing: public reads trimmed at Q25 with fastp, clones called with MiXCR, in-frame beta chains kept. Every CDR3 protein is listed once, alongside the most common genes and DNA of its rows. V and J calls and clone size were set by TCRdb, not the authors. The sample table contains tens of thousands of distinct CDR3 sequences; only one count was recorded for less than 4.5% of them. The ten largest account for less than 2% of the sample.

This entry belongs to a study of neurological immune-mediated disorders (dated by TCRdb to between 2018 and 2021). At the level of the whole study: Among the approximately 35 multiple sclerosis patients, relapsing-remitting MS accounted for around 31 and secondary progressive MS accounted for 3. Peripheral blood TCR-beta repertoires from patients with HTLV-I-associated myelopathy (HAM/TSP), patients with multiple sclerosis, and healthy controls were compared in the study using UMI-based sequencing. The approximately 110 TCR-beta libraries included longitudinal samples, technical triplicates and paired sorted CD4+ and CD8+ T-cell subsets alongside PBMC samples. The cohort was made up of 65 to 75 subjects, consisting of 15 or so HAM/TSP patients, about 34 multiple sclerosis patients and around 20 healthy controls.

For unsorted PBMC libraries, 2 million PBMCs were used after storage in RNAlater at -80 degrees C until RNA extraction. Multiple sclerosis patients were enrolled in a US clinical protocol evaluating disease progression by magnetic resonance imaging. PBMCs were separated from peripheral blood using Ficoll-Hypaque density gradient centrifugation and then cryopreserved in liquid nitrogen. What the authors observed across the whole study: Repertoires from 18 of 34 MS patients were grouped by phylogenetic analysis into a cluster of related CDR3 sequences, suggesting a possible repertoire-level signature. No clinical or MRI features were associated with the MS cluster, and the authors said that larger cohorts are needed. TCR clonal expansion was highest in HAM/TSP patients and lowest in MS patients, with MS patients falling below even healthy controls. No identical CDR3 amino acid sequences were shared among expanded clones across subjects, suggesting private TCR-beta repertoires in all groups.

The sequence was collected from a man aged 30 to 39 with multiple sclerosis. Sequenced material: PBMCs. The sequence joins TRBV29-1 to TRBJ2-5; the D gene is unclear. CDR3 protein: CSVLPIILETQYF. The DNA sequence follows: TGCAGCGTCCTCCCGATAATTCTTGAGACCCAGTACTTC.